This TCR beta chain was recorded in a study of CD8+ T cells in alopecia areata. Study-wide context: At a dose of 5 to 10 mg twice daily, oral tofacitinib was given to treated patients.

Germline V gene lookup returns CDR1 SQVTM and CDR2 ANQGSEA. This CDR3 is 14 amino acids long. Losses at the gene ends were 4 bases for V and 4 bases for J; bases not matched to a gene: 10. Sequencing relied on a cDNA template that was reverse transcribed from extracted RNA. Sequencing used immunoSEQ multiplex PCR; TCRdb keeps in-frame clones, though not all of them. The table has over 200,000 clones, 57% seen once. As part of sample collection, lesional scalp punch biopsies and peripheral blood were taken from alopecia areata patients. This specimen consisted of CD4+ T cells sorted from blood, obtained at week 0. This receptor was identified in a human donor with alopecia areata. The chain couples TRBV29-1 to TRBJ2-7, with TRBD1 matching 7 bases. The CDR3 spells CSVGPKQGIYEQYF. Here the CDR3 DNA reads TGCAGCGTTGGGCCCAAACAGGGGATATACGAGCAGTACTTC.